These 5 T cell receptor beta chains originate from one sample sequenced in a study of identical twins. TCRdb re-called the 5' RACE reads with MiXCR, one entry per CDR3 protein. The sample has 350,000 to 450,000 distinct CDR3 sequences, approximately 17% seen once; the top ten hold approximately 12%. The specimen was naive T cells sorted from blood. The receptors were sampled from a man over 45 in good health.

This clonotype was found a few times. The chain combines TRBV20-1 with TRBJ1-1; the D is unclear. Germline V gives CDR1 DFQATT, CDR2 SNEGSKA (reference sequence). Deletions cut 7 bases from V and 6 bases from J, with 15 bases between. The CDR3 length is 12 residues. CDR3 loop: CSGGRSRAEAFF. In nucleotides, the CDR3 is TGCAGTGGAGGCAGGTCTAGGGCTGAAGCTTTCTTT.

This clonotype turned up a few times. The gene calls are TRBV7-9 and TRBJ2-1; D is undetermined. CDR1 and CDR2 (germline): SEHNR, FQNEAQ (reference sequence). This CDR3 has 16 amino acids. V was shortened by 2 bases and J by 7 bases, with 18 bases between the two germline ends. The CDR3 nucleotides are TGTGCCAGCAGCTTATCCTCTTCTAGAACGAGGAATGAGCAGTTCTTC. It yields the protein CASSLSSSRTRNEQFF.

This clonotype was seen a few times. This chain links TRBV20-1 with TRBJ1-2, with 7 positions matching TRBD1. Germline V CDR1 and CDR2: DFQATT, SNEGSKA (reference sequence). V shed 0 bases and J 4 bases; nucleotides not matched to a gene: 5. The CDR3 sequence is 14 residues long. DNA for the CDR3: TGCAGTGCTAGAGAATCTCCAGGGGGCTATGGCTACACCTTC. The encoded protein is CSARESPGGYGYTF.

This clonotype has a handful of counts. This chain links TRBV11-3 with TRBJ2-1; D gene unclear. Trimming took off 4 bases at V and 2 bases at J, with 15 bases between the two ends. Germline values: CDR1 SGHNT, CDR2 YENEEA. The CDR3 runs to 16 residues. In DNA form, the CDR3 reads TGTGCCAGCAGCTCTAGAACGGATTACCCCTACAATGAGCAGTTCTTC. Translated, it gives CASSSRTDYPYNEQFF. The full variable domain, completed using reference TRBV11-3 and TRBJ2-1, is EAGVVQSPRYKIIEKKQPVAFWCNPISGHNTLYWYLQNLGQGPELLIRYENEEAVDDSQLPKDRFSAERLKGVDSTLKIQPAELGDSAVYLCASSSRTDYPYNEQFFGPGTRLTVL.

V is TRBV6-6 and J is TRBJ2-3; no firm D call. Germline V gene lookup returns CDR1 MNHNY and CDR2 SVGAGI (reference sequence). There are 13 residues in the CDR3. The ends were cut back, 0 bases at V and 4 bases at J, with 5 bases in the middle. CDR3 DNA sequence: TGTGCCAGCAGTTACTCGGGGTCAGATACGCAGTATTTT. Translating gives CASSYSGSDTQYF.